This TCR beta chain was profiled in a study of shared clonotypes between healthy human individuals. Per the original data handling: Without quality scores, immunoSEQ junctional reads could not be filtered like full-length reads. Method: immunoSEQ multiplex PCR; TCRdb's copy keeps in-frame clones and lacks some. That table supplies the V and J calls and clone size; D and trimming were determined from the DNA. The sample shows a few hundred thousand clones, roughly 87% of them seen only once. Study observations and caveats: Against clonotypes common to all four donors, non-shared ones had lower generation probabilities. Larger estimated richness was generally recorded for naive subsets relative to memory subsets.

A word on this clone: Its antigen is as yet unknown.

Only Caucasian adults living in Nashville, Tennessee served as donors. Specimen: memory CD8+ T cells sorted from blood. Documented subset: CD45RO+ cells pooled with CCR7-negative TemRA cells. The TCR comes from a man aged 18 to 29 in good health.

The CDR3, as DNA: TGTGCCAGCAGTAAAGGGCCGGGACCCATTAATTATGGCTACACCTTC. As protein: CASSKGPGPINYGYTF. The V call is TRBV6-1, the J call TRBJ1-2; perhaps TRBD1 as D (5 bases). Germline loops: CDR1 MNHNS, CDR2 SASEGT. V was clipped by 5 bases and J by 5 bases, with 21 bases between them. The CDR3 totals 16 residues.